This T cell receptor (beta chain) derives from a study of blood T cell repertoires in COVID-19. Across the study: The samples span acute and convalescent COVID-19 from the United States, Italy and Spain.

V dropped 7 bases and J dropped 5 bases, with 5 bases sitting between them. The CDR3 has 9 residues. The germline V gene has CDR1 SQVTM and CDR2 ANQGSEA. Profiling relied on immunoSEQ multiplex PCR, and the TCRdb table lists in-frame clones only, not all of them. Seen here are just over 650,000 clones, 90% observed once, and the top ten hold over 0.2%. This TCR was sampled from a woman between 18 and 29 years old with acute or convalescent COVID-19. The sample comprised peripheral blood. This rearrangement joins TRBV29-1 to TRBJ1-1; D is ambiguous. CDR3 sequence reads: CSAGTEAFF. The CDR3 DNA follows: TGCAGCGCCGGGACTGAAGCTTTCTTT. Full variable domain (missing parts from reference TRBV29-1 and TRBJ1-1): SAVISQKPSRDICQRGTSLTIQCQVDSQVTMMFWYRQQPGQSLTLIATANQGSEATYESGFVIDKFPISRPNLTFSTLTVSNMSPEDSSIYLCSAGTEAFFGQGTRLTVV.